The clone carrying this TCR beta chain came up a few times. Its antigen is unknown. One entry per CDR3 protein, called by TCRdb with MiXCR from the 5' RACE reads. Here the sample spans fewer than 150,000 distinct CDR3 sequences, 22% being singletons. The sample belongs to a study of T-cell memory formation after mild COVID-19. Study-level information: Largely donor-specific sequence clusters came from two donors.

Study-wide results and caveats: Clones shrinking between day 15 and 85 showed a balanced CD4/CD8 split, and those that grew later tilted toward CD4+. The pre-infection memory compartment contained some responding clones, suggesting cross-reactive memory joined.

This CDR3 contains 10 residues. The ends were cut back, 8 bases at V and 7 bases at J, with 8 bases in the middle. Per the germline V gene, CDR1 is MNHNY and CDR2 is SVGAGI (reference sequence). The chain combines TRBV6-6 with TRBJ1-2; D unresolved. Material for sequencing was PBMCs or a T cell subset sorted from them (not recorded which). The sequence derives from a man in his late teens or twenties who had mild COVID-19 (a few samples of this study predate the infection). Cell type and time point are not known. The CDR3 nucleotides read TGTGCCAGCCGGTGGCGTGGCTACACCTTC. Amino acid sequence: CASRWRGYTF.